This TCR beta chain was identified in a study of cytomegalovirus exposure and HLA in healthy donors. This clone was detected once. The antigen remains undetermined. V lost 4 bases and J 6 bases, leaving 15 bases between the germline ends. This CDR3 comprises 14 residues. Germline CDR1 LNHDA, CDR2 SQIVND (reference sequence). PCR was performed using 60 Vbeta and 13 Jbeta primers. Produced via immunoSEQ multiplex PCR; TCRdb's table is partial and in-frame only. The table shows about 55,000 clones, with about 84% occurring only once. Overall study results and limits: A later analysis found most CMV-associated TCR beta chains apparently HLA-restricted. Later analysis identified several of the most significant clusters that appeared linked to common viral pathogens. Later genetic work tied a missense DCLRE1C variant to beta-chain V and J trimming.

Source material: PBMCs. The J gene is TRBJ1-1, the V gene TRBV19; no clear D gene. The receptor comes from a man aged 25-45 years in good health and CMV-seronegative. CDR3 sequence reads: CASSTIRPSAEAFF. CDR3 sequence (DNA): TGTGCCAGTAGTACAATCCGCCCGAGCGCTGAAGCTTTCTTT.